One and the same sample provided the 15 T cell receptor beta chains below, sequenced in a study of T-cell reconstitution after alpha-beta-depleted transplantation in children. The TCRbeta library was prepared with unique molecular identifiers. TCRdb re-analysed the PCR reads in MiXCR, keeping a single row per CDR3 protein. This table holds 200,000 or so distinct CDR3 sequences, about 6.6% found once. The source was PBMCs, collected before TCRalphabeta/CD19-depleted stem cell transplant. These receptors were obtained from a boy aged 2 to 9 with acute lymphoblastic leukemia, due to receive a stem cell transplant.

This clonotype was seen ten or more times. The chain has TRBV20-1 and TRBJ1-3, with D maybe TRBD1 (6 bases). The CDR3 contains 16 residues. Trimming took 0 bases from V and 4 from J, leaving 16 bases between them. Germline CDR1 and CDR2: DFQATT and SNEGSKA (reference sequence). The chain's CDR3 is CSARDVGGPDGNTIYF. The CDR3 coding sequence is TGCAGTGCTAGAGATGTCGGGGGCCCGGACGGAAACACCATATATTTT.

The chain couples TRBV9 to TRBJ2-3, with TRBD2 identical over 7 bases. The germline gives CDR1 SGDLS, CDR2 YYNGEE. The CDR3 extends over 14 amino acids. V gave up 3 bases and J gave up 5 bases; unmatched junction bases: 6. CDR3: CASSAGRREDTQYF. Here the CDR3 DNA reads TGTGCCAGCAGCGCCGGGAGGCGGGAAGATACGCAGTATTTT.

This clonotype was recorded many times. In DNA, the CDR3 is TGTGCCAGCAGCCAAGTTTTAGGACAGTACGAGCAGTACTTC. As protein: CASSQVLGQYEQYF. The chain couples TRBV4-2 to TRBJ2-7, with D perhaps matching TRBD1 (6 bases). V was pared by 1 base and J by 4 bases, with 11 bases between. This CDR3 has 14 amino acids. Germline V gene sequence: CDR1 LGHNA, CDR2 YNFKEQ.

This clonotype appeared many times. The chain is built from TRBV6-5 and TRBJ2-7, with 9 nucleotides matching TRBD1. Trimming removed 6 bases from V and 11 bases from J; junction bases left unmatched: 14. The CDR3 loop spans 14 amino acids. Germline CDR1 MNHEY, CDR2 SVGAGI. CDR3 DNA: TGTGCCAGCAGATCCATCCGGGACAGGGAGGAGAAGTACTTC. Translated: CASRSIRDREEKYF.

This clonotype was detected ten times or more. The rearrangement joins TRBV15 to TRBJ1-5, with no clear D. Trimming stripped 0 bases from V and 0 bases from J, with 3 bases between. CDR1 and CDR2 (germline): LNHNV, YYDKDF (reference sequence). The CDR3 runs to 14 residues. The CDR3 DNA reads TGTGCCACCAGCAGAGAATCTAGCAATCAGCCCCAGCATTTT. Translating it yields CATSRESSNQPQHF.

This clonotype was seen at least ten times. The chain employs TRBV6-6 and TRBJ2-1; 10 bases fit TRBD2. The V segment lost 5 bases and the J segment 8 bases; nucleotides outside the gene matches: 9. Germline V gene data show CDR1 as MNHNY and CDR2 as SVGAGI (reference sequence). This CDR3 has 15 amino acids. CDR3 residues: CASSPSGRNWDEQFF. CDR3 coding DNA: TGTGCCAGCAGTCCTAGCGGGAGAAATTGGGATGAGCAGTTCTTC.

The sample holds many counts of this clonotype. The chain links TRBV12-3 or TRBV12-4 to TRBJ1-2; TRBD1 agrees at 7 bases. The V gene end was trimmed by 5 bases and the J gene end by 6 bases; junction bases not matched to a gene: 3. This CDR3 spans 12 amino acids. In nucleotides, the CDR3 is TGTGCCAGCAGTACAGGGGCCCATGGCTACACCTTC. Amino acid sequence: CASSTGAHGYTF.

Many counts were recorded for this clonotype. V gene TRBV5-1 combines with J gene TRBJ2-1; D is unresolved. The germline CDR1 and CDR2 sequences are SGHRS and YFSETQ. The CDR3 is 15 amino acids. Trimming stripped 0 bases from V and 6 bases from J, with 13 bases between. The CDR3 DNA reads TGCGCCAGCAGCTTGGCCCCCCATACAAGCAATGAGCAGTTCTTC. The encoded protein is CASSLAPHTSNEQFF.

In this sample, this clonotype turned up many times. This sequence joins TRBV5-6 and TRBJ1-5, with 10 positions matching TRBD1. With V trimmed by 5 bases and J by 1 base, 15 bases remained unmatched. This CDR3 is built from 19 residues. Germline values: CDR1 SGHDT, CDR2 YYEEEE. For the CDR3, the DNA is TGTGCCAGCAGTTCTAGTCTGAGACAGGGGGCAGAAAGCAATCAGCCCCAGCATTTT. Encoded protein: CASSSSLRQGAESNQPQHF.

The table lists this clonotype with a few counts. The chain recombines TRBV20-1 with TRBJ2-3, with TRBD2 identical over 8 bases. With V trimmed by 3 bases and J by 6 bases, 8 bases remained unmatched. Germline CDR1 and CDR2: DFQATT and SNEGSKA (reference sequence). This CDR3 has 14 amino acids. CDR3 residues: CSASSSGSVDTQYF. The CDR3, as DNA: TGCAGTGCTAGTTCCAGCGGGAGTGTGGATACGCAGTATTTT.

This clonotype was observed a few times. The chain's CDR3 is CAIRKTGEGSGANVLTF. In DNA, the CDR3 is TGTGCCATCAGGAAGACAGGGGAGGGCTCTGGGGCCAACGTCCTGACTTTC. This sequence joins TRBV10-3 and TRBJ2-6; tentative D call: TRBD1 (8 bases). Germline CDR1 ENHRY, CDR2 SYGVKD. V lost 6 bases and J 0 bases, leaving 15 bases between the germline ends. The CDR3 runs to 17 residues.

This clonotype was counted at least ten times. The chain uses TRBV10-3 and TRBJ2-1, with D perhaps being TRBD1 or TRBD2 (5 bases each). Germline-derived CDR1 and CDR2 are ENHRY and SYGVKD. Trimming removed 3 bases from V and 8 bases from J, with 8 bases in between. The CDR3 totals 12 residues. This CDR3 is CAISDGTDEQFF. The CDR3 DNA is TGTGCCATCAGTGATGGGACGGATGAGCAGTTCTTC.

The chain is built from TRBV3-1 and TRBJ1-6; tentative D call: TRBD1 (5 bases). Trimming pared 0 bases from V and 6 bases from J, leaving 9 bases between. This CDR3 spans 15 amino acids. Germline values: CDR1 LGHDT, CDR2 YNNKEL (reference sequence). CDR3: CASSQDSGTNSPLHF. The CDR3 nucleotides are TGTGCCAGCAGCCAAGACTCAGGGACTAATTCACCCCTCCACTTT. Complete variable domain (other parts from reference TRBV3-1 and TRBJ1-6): DTAVSQTPKYLVTQMGNDKSIKCEQNLGHDTMYWYKQDSKKFLKIMFSYNNKELIINETVPNRFSPKSPDKAHLNLHINSLELGDSAVYFCASSQDSGTNSPLHFGNGTRLTVT.

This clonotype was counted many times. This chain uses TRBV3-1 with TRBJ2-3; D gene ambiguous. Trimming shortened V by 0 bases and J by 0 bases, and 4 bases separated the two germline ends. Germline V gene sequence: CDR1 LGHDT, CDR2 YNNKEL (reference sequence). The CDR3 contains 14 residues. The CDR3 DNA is TGTGCCAGCAGCCAAGAACCTAGCACAGATACGCAGTATTTT. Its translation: CASSQEPSTDTQYF.

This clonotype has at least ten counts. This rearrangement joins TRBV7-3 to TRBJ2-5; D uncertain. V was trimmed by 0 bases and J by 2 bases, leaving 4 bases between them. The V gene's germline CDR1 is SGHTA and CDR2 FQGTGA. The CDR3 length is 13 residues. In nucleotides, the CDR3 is TGTGCCAGCAGCTTAACGCAACAAGAGACCCAGTACTTC. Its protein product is CASSLTQQETQYF.